These 14 T cell receptor beta chains were sequenced from one sample in a study of PD-1 blockade in classical Hodgkin lymphoma. Brentuximab vedotin exposure varied among the patients, all of whom had relapsed after autologous stem cell transplantation. Here immunoSEQ multiplex PCR was the method, and the copy in TCRdb shows in-frame clones only, minus some. The sample holds approximately 100,000 clones; roughly 92% are singletons and the top ten take less than 3%. The sample in question was peripheral blood mononuclear cells (PBMCs), obtained at baseline. The receptors were sampled from a human donor with classical Hodgkin lymphoma.

This clone has only one observation. The V gene is TRBV7-2, the J gene TRBJ2-5, with D tentatively TRBD1 (5 bases). The CDR3 covers 16 residues. Germline V lookup: CDR1 SGHTA, CDR2 FQGNSA. V was shortened by 1 base and J by 1 base, with 13 bases between the two germline ends. CDR3 DNA: TGTGCCAGCAGCTTAGGAAGGGGCCTAACCCAAGAGACCCAGTACTTC. Encoded protein: CASSLGRGLTQETQYF.

The chain uses TRBV28 and TRBJ2-2; 7 nucleotides align to TRBD2. V was clipped by 4 bases and J by 6 bases; unmatched bases: 11. CDR1 and CDR2 from the germline V gene are MDHEN and SYDVKM. This CDR3 region has 16 residues. CDR3 sequence (DNA): TGTGCCAGCAGTTCATCCACCTCAGCGGGATCCGGGGAGCTGTTTTTT. Its translation is CASSSSTSAGSGELFF. Full variable domain (outside the CDR3, taken from reference TRBV28 and TRBJ2-2): DVKVTQSSRYLVKRTGEKVFLECVQDMDHENMFWYRQDPGLGLRLIYFSYDVKMKEKGDIPEGYSVSREKKERFSLILESASTNQTSMYLCASSSSTSAGSGELFFGEGSRLTVL.

The CDR3 is CVARGNSFGNQPQHF. In DNA, the CDR3 is TGTGTTGCCAGGGGGAACTCTTTTGGCAATCAGCCCCAGCATTTT. The V gene is TRBV19, the J gene TRBJ1-5, with 7 bases fitting TRBD1. CDR1 and CDR2 from the germline V gene are LNHDA and SQIVND (reference sequence). CDR3 length equals 15 residues.

This clone was recorded once. This chain connects TRBV7-2 to TRBJ1-1; the match to TRBD1 covers 8 bases. In germline, CDR1 is SGHTA, CDR2 FQGNSA. The CDR3 has 16 residues. With 3 bases clipped from V and 5 bases from J, the junction kept 11 bases outside the gene matches. The chain's CDR3 is CASSFGQQGVLTEAFF. CDR3 bases: TGTGCCAGCAGCTTCGGACAACAGGGGGTATTAACTGAAGCTTTCTTT.

The chain carries TRBV19 and TRBJ1-5; D ambiguous. V was clipped by 0 bases and J by 8 bases, with 14 bases between them. The germline CDR1 and CDR2 sequences are LNHDA and SQIVND (reference sequence). This CDR3 comprises 15 residues. The CDR3 DNA follows: TGTGCCAGTAGTATAGAGGGGATTGACGGGAAGCCCCAGCATTTT. Amino acid sequence: CASSIEGIDGKPQHF.

The chain links TRBV10-1 to TRBJ2-7, with TRBD2 matching over 8 bases. V lost 4 bases, J lost 0 bases, and 14 bases stayed unmatched. The length of the CDR3 is 18 residues. The germline V gene encodes CDR1 WNHNN and CDR2 SYGVQD (reference sequence). The CDR3 nucleotides are TGCGCCAGCAGTGGGAGGGCCGGTCCGGGAGGGTCCTCCTACGAGCAGTACTTC. This sequence encodes CASSGRAGPGGSSYEQYF.

The chain employs TRBV11-3 and TRBJ2-3; D is perhaps TRBD1 (5 bases). Looked up from germline, CDR1 is SGHNT and CDR2 is YENEEA. Trimming stripped 1 base from V and 0 bases from J, with 8 bases between. This CDR3 contains 15 residues. DNA of the CDR3: TGTGCCAGCAGCTTAGGCAGGGCGAGCACAGATACGCAGTATTTT. Amino acids: CASSLGRASTDTQYF. Filled out from reference TRBV11-3 and TRBJ2-3, the complete variable domain reads EAGVVQSPRYKIIEKKQPVAFWCNPISGHNTLYWYLQNLGQGPELLIRYENEEAVDDSQLPKDRFSAERLKGVDSTLKIQPAELGDSAVYLCASSLGRASTDTQYFGPGTRLTVL.

This clone was recorded only once. The chain combines TRBV10-3 with TRBJ1-4, with 8 bases identical to TRBD1. Germline V CDR1 and CDR2: ENHRY, SYGVKD. V shed 10 bases and J 8 bases; nucleotides not matched to a gene: 9. This CDR3 comprises 13 residues. The CDR3 spells CASSTGAYEKLFF. Written as DNA, the CDR3 is TGTGCCAGTTCGACAGGGGCATACGAAAAACTGTTTTTT.

V and J are TRBV5-4 and TRBJ2-1; 12 nucleotides align to TRBD2. The CDR3 has 17 amino acids. In germline, CDR1 is SGHNT, CDR2 YYREEE (reference sequence). Trimming removed 0 bases from V and 5 bases from J; junction bases left unmatched: 6. The CDR3 DNA sequence: TGTGCCAGCAGCTTGGCCATGGCTAGCGGGAGGGACAATGAGCAGTTCTTC. This codes for CASSLAMASGRDNEQFF.

The rearrangement links TRBV4-1 to TRBJ2-7, with TRBD2 identical over 10 bases. Germline CDR1 is MGHRA and CDR2 is YSYEKL. Trimming took 3 bases from V and 4 from J; bases not matched to a gene: 6. The CDR3 is 15 amino acids. CDR3: CASSHSPSGRYEQYF. CDR3 nucleotides: TGCGCCAGCAGCCACAGCCCTAGCGGGAGATACGAGCAGTACTTC.

The sample holds a few counts of this clone. The chain joins TRBV7-8 to TRBJ2-1, with 7 bases lining up with TRBD1. The J segment lost 1 base and the V segment lost 6 bases, leaving 6 bases of the junction unmatched. Looked up from germline, CDR1 is SGHVS and CDR2 is FQNEAQ. The CDR3 contains 15 residues. The CDR3 sequence is CASRTDRASYNEQFF. CDR3 DNA: TGTGCCAGCAGAACCGACAGGGCATCCTACAATGAGCAGTTCTTC.

The chain combines TRBV7-7 with TRBJ2-5; 9 nucleotides agree with TRBD2. This CDR3 region has 17 residues. From germline, CDR1 is SSHAT and CDR2 FNYEAQ (reference sequence). The V segment lost 3 bases and the J segment 4 bases; nucleotides outside the gene matches: 12. The CDR3: CASSLRFGAGGSETQYF. CDR3 coding DNA: TGTGCCAGCAGCTTGCGGTTCGGAGCGGGAGGTTCAGAGACCCAGTACTTC.

The chain couples TRBV18 to TRBJ2-1; D ambiguous. Germline lookup yields CDR1 KGHSH and CDR2 LQKENI. Trimming shortened V by 0 bases and J by 4 bases, and 16 bases separated the two germline ends. This CDR3 comprises 17 residues. CDR3 in DNA: TGTGCCAGCTCACCACCTAACCGTAAATTCGGATACAATGAGCAGTTCTTC. It yields the protein CASSPPNRKFGYNEQFF.

The V call is TRBV12-5, the J call TRBJ2-3; 8 nucleotides line up with TRBD2. Trimming cost V 7 bases and J 8 bases; bases outside gene matches: 8. The length of the CDR3 is 13 residues. In germline, CDR1 is LGHNT, CDR2 FRNRAP. In DNA form, the CDR3 reads TGTGCTAGTGATCTTCATACTAGCGGTACGCAGTATTTT. Translated, it gives CASDLHTSGTQYF.